These 25 T cell receptor beta chains were all obtained from the same sample, sequenced in a study of OX40 agonist ivuxolimab in advanced cancers. The method was immunoSEQ multiplex PCR; TCRdb's version includes in-frame clones alone and lacks a portion of them. The sample records about 12,000 clones, 84% being singletons. Sequenced material: CD4+ or CD8+ T cells sorted from blood, taken in a trial of the OX40 agonist ivuxolimab. Receptor source: an adult with an advanced solid tumor such as melanoma, head and neck, liver or kidney cancer.

The rearrangement links TRBV6-5 to TRBJ2-4; D possibly matches TRBD1 or TRBD2 (5 bases each). Looked up from germline, CDR1 is MNHEY and CDR2 is SVGAGI. The CDR3 consists of 13 residues. Trimming took off 0 bases at V and 15 bases at J, with 15 bases between the two ends. CDR3 amino acids: CASSYSTAGLWYF. CDR3 sequence (DNA): TGTGCCAGCAGTTACTCGACAGCCGGACTCTGGTACTTC.

The CDR3 here is CASSLLTGDRAFF. The CDR3 DNA reads TGTGCCAGCAGCTTACTTACCGGGGACCGAGCTTTCTTT. The chain combines TRBV11-2 with TRBJ1-1; perhaps TRBD1 as D (5 bases). The CDR3 contains 13 residues. The germline V and J ends were trimmed by 2 bases and 10 bases, with 14 bases remaining between them. The germline gives CDR1 SGHAT, CDR2 FQNNGV.

This CDR3 is CASSPEGANEKLFF. CDR3 nucleotides: TGTGCCAGCTCACCAGAGGGGGCTAATGAAAAACTGTTTTTT. V usage is TRBV18 and J usage is TRBJ1-4; D possibly corresponds to TRBD1 (6 bases). V was cut by 2 bases and J by 3 bases, with 7 bases left in between. CDR3 size: 14 residues. The germline V gene encodes CDR1 KGHSH and CDR2 LQKENI.

The V call is TRBV30, the J call TRBJ1-1, with a possible D match to TRBD1 (6 bases). V gave up 8 bases and J gave up 1 base, with 8 bases separating them. The CDR3 has 11 residues. CDR1 GTSNPN and CDR2 SVGIG come from the germline V gene (reference sequence). DNA of the CDR3: TGTGCCAGCAGGGGGAACACTGAAGCTTTCTTT. This sequence encodes CASRGNTEAFF.

This clone counts as large. This chain links TRBV15 with TRBJ1-4; TRBD1 matches at 7 bases. CDR1 is LNHNV and CDR2 is YYDKDF in the germline V gene (reference sequence). CDR3 length equals 15 residues. J lost 8 bases, V lost 0 bases, and 6 bases had no gene match. This CDR3 is CATSRDHSGGEKLFF. The CDR3 coding sequence is TGTGCCACCAGCAGAGATCACTCAGGGGGAGAAAAACTGTTTTTT.

The V and J genes are TRBV28 and TRBJ1-5, with a possible D match to TRBD1 (6 bases). V lost 6 bases to trimming and J lost 3 bases, with 18 bases between them. Germline CDR1 MDHEN, CDR2 SYDVKM. This CDR3 region has 16 residues. The CDR3 DNA follows: TGTGCCAGCAGCCCGGACAGTCCTGCCTCCAATCAGCCCCAGCATTTT. This translates into CASSPDSPASNQPQHF.

In regard to this clone: This sample includes further DNA sequences coding for the same CDR3. The chain has TRBV5-6 and TRBJ2-1; D remains unclear. This CDR3 contains 15 residues. Germline-derived CDR1 and CDR2 are SGHDT and YYEEEE. The V end lost 4 bases, the J end lost 1 base, and 12 bases lay between the germline ends. CDR3 DNA: TGTGCCAGCAGCGTAGACATGAGTTCCTACAATGAGCAGTTCTTC. It is translated as CASSVDMSSYNEQFF. The full variable domain, completed using reference TRBV5-6 and TRBJ2-1, is DAGVTQSPTHLIKTRGQQVTLRCSPKSGHDTVSWYQQALGQGPQFIFQYYEEEERQRGNFPDRFSGHQFPNYSSELNVNALLLGDSALYLCASSVDMSSYNEQFFGPGTRLTVL.

The CDR3 coding sequence is TGTGCCTGGAGTCCCGGGACTAGCCTATACAATGAGCAGTTCTTC. Amino acids: CAWSPGTSLYNEQFF. This rearrangement joins TRBV30 to TRBJ2-1, with TRBD2 matching over 9 bases. The CDR3 runs to 15 residues. The trim removed 2 bases at V and 4 bases at J, leaving 6 bases unmatched. The germline CDR1 and CDR2 sequences are GTSNPN and SVGIG (reference sequence).

The chain combines TRBV19 with TRBJ2-1; no reliable D call. The ends were cut back, 6 bases at V and 6 bases at J, with 18 bases in the middle. Germline values: CDR1 LNHDA, CDR2 SQIVND (reference sequence). CDR3 size: 15 residues. Written as DNA, the CDR3 is TGTGCCAGTAGCCCCAGACCCTCATCCCCCAATGAGCAGTTCTTC. Translating gives CASSPRPSSPNEQFF. Looking up the rest from reference TRBV19 and TRBJ2-1 gives the full variable domain: DGGITQSPKYLFRKEGQNVTLSCEQNLNHDAMYWYRQDPGQGLRLIYYSQIVNDFQKGDIAEGYSVSREKKESFPLTVTSAQKNPTAFYLCASSPRPSSPNEQFFGPGTRLTVL.

J is TRBJ2-7 and V is TRBV5-1; D possibly corresponds to TRBD2 (7 bases). Trimming took 0 bases from V and 10 from J, leaving 14 bases between them. CDR1 is SGHRS and CDR2 is YFSETQ in the germline V gene. This CDR3 contains 13 residues. CDR3 nucleotides: TGCGCCAGCAGCTTGGACGAATGGGGGGGCCAGTACTTC. Translating gives CASSLDEWGGQYF.

The chain uses TRBV6-1 and TRBJ2-2, with D perhaps TRBD2 (6 bases). The germline V and J ends were trimmed by 8 bases and 7 bases, with 17 bases remaining between them. Germline-derived CDR1 and CDR2 are MNHNS and SASEGT. CDR3 size: 14 residues. The CDR3 sequence: CASVGLRSYGELFF. The DNA for the CDR3 is TGTGCCAGCGTGGGACTCCGGAGTTACGGGGAGCTGTTTTTT.

V and J are TRBV30 and TRBJ2-1; 7 positions agree with TRBD2. The V gene end was trimmed by 5 bases and the J gene end by 7 bases; junction bases not matched to a gene: 2. The CDR3 extends over 11 amino acids. In germline, CDR1 is GTSNPN, CDR2 SVGIG (reference sequence). CDR3 DNA sequence: TGTGCCTGGCAAGCGGGGAATGAGCAGTTCTTC. As protein: CAWQAGNEQFF.

CDR3 amino acids: CASSEAHGGDLNTEAFF. The CDR3 region has the DNA TGTGCCAGCAGTGAAGCGCATGGGGGGGACCTGAACACTGAAGCTTTCTTT. The V call is TRBV6-1, the J call TRBJ1-1; weak D call: TRBD1 (5 bases). V was trimmed by 0 bases and J by 0 bases, leaving 14 bases between them. This CDR3 contains 17 residues. Germline V gene data show CDR1 as MNHNS and CDR2 as SASEGT.

The J gene is TRBJ2-2, the V gene TRBV19; 9 bases align to TRBD2. The CDR3 covers 17 residues. V trimming: 5 bases; J trimming: 7 bases; junction bases outside the gene matches: 14. Germline CDR1 reads LNHDA; CDR2 reads SQIVND (reference sequence). For the CDR3, the DNA is TGTGCCAGTAGTCTCATTCTAGCGGGACCCCGGGGCGGGGAGCTGTTTTTT. As protein: CASSLILAGPRGGELFF.

The V gene is TRBV27, the J gene TRBJ2-7; TRBD2 is a possible D gene (6 bases). V was trimmed by 8 bases and J by 3 bases, leaving 14 bases between them. The germline gives CDR1 MNHEY, CDR2 SMNVEV (reference sequence). This CDR3 is 13 amino acids long. The CDR3 nucleotides read TGTGCCAGCTTCGGGAGCCTTAACTACGAGCAGTACTTC. It codes for CASFGSLNYEQYF.

The CDR3 region is CAWSPGLGANVLTF. In nucleotides, the CDR3 is TGTGCCTGGAGTCCGGGGCTTGGGGCCAACGTCCTGACTTTC. The chain recombines TRBV30 with TRBJ2-6; D possibly matches TRBD1 or TRBD2 (5 bases each). The V end lost 2 bases, the J end lost 3 bases, and 8 bases lay between the germline ends. Germline values: CDR1 GTSNPN, CDR2 SVGIG (reference sequence). The CDR3 length is 14 residues.

The chain joins TRBV19 to TRBJ1-1, with a tentative D call TRBD1 (6 bases). Germline loops: CDR1 LNHDA, CDR2 SQIVND (reference sequence). V shed 8 bases and J shed 2 bases, with 18 bases lying between them. This CDR3 is 15 amino acids long. The CDR3 DNA reads as TGTGCCAGTTCTCGGACTCTGGGGGGCAACACTGAAGCTTTCTTT. Translation gives CASSRTLGGNTEAFF.

A few counts support this clone. The V gene is TRBV14, the J gene TRBJ2-5; D tentatively reads TRBD1 or TRBD2 (6 bases each). Germline lookup yields CDR1 SGHDN and CDR2 FVKESK. The length of the CDR3 is 16 residues. Deletions cut 1 base from V and 5 bases from J, with 17 bases between. The CDR3 is CASSQVRGQGRETQYF. CDR3 bases: TGTGCCAGCAGCCAAGTTCGGGGGCAGGGGAGGGAGACCCAGTACTTC.

This clone was recorded only once. The chain carries TRBV18 and TRBJ1-1; no clear D gene. The CDR3 consists of 12 residues. Germline CDR1 is KGHSH and CDR2 is LQKENI. Trimming left V 3 bases short and J 5 bases short, with 7 bases between. The CDR3 sequence: CASSPGRTEAFF. The CDR3, as DNA: TGTGCCAGCTCACCCGGGAGGACTGAAGCTTTCTTT.

The chain links TRBV7-3 to TRBJ2-3; D tentatively reads TRBD1 or TRBD2 (5 bases each). The germline V and J ends were trimmed by 4 bases and 2 bases, with 16 bases remaining between them. CDR3 length: 16 residues. CDR1 SGHTA and CDR2 FQGTGA come from the germline V gene. CDR3 DNA: TGTGCCAGCAGCTCCGGGACGTATGGACCCACAGATACGCAGTATTTT. Amino acids: CASSSGTYGPTDTQYF.

The chain couples TRBV2 to TRBJ2-3; the match to TRBD2 covers 7 bases. This CDR3 comprises 15 residues. Germline loops: CDR1 SNHLY, CDR2 FYNNEI. Unmatched junction bases numbered 6, after V lost 2 bases and J lost 4 bases. CDR3 in DNA: TGTGCCAGCAGTGAACGGGGCGGGAGTCCAGATACGCAGTATTTT. It translates to CASSERGGSPDTQYF.

In its sample, this clone was seen a few times. This chain connects TRBV6-5 to TRBJ2-7; D is possibly TRBD1 (5 bases). V was pared by 4 bases and J by 1 base, with 14 bases between. This CDR3 is 15 amino acids long. From germline, CDR1 is MNHEY and CDR2 SVGAGI. CDR3 loop: CASSSLVDSSYEQYF. The CDR3 coding sequence is TGTGCCAGCAGTTCGCTAGTTGACAGTTCCTACGAGCAGTACTTC.

This clone was detected only a few times. The chain employs TRBV7-8 and TRBJ1-1, with a tentative D call TRBD1 (5 bases). The V gene lost 0 bases and the J gene lost 8 bases, with 10 bases spanning the gap. Looked up from germline, CDR1 is SGHVS and CDR2 is FQNEAQ. The CDR3 consists of 13 residues. The CDR3 loop reads CASSLAQTEEAFF. CDR3 coding DNA: TGTGCCAGCAGCTTAGCGCAGACAGAAGAAGCTTTCTTT.

The genes are TRBV2 and TRBJ1-4; 7 bases are a match to TRBD1. Trimming cost V 6 bases and J 4 bases; bases outside gene matches: 8. CDR1 is SNHLY, CDR2 FYNNEI, per germline. CDR3 size: 15 residues. Here the CDR3 reads CASRAGDSDNEKLFF. The CDR3 DNA reads TGTGCCAGCAGGGCCGGGGACAGTGATAATGAAAAACTGTTTTTT. The complete variable domain, with remaining parts taken from reference TRBV2 and TRBJ1-4, reads EPEVTQTPSHQVTQMGQEVILRCVPISNHLYFYWYRQILGQKVEFLVSFYNNEISEKSEIFDDQFSVERPDGSNFTLKIRSTKLEDSAMYFCASRAGDSDNEKLFFGSGTQLSVL.

The chain is built from TRBV11-3 and TRBJ2-5; D perhaps matches TRBD1 (6 bases). V was trimmed by 5 bases and J by 2 bases, leaving 12 bases between them. This CDR3 region has 14 residues. Germline loops: CDR1 SGHNT, CDR2 YENEEA. The DNA for the CDR3 is TGTGCCAGCAGCGACAGGAGTCCTCAAGAGACCCAGTACTTC. It encodes CASSDRSPQETQYF.